Each of the 8 T cell receptor beta chains below was sequenced from the same sample in a study of cytomegalovirus exposure and HLA in healthy donors. The PCR had 60 Vbeta and 13 Jbeta primers. Clones were read by immunoSEQ multiplex PCR, and TCRdb kept only the in-frame ones, dropping some. This table has about 140,000 clones, approximately 80% appearing once. Sequencing was performed on PBMCs. The origin of the receptors is a woman in her thirties or forties in good health and CMV-seropositive.

CDR3 coding DNA: TGTGCCAGCAGCTTAGAGCGGCACGAGCAGTACTTC. It specifies CASSLERHEQYF. The genes are TRBV7-9 and TRBJ2-7; maybe TRBD2 (5 bases). Trimming removed 1 base from V and 5 bases from J, with 6 bases in between. In germline, CDR1 is SEHNR, CDR2 FQNEAQ (reference sequence). The CDR3 covers 12 residues. The full variable domain, with the rest looked up from reference TRBV7-9 and TRBJ2-7, is DTGVSQNPRHKITKRGQNVTFRCDPISEHNRLYWYRQTLGQGPEFLTYFQNEAQLEKSRLLSDRFSAERPKGSFSTLEIQRTEQGDSAMYLCASSLERHEQYFGPGTRLTVT.

This clone was recorded a few times. This rearrangement joins TRBV20-1 to TRBJ2-5, with D hard to call. Germline V gene lookup returns CDR1 DFQATT and CDR2 SNEGSKA (reference sequence). The length of the CDR3 is 11 residues. The chain's CDR3 is CSGSFQETQYF. Written as DNA, the CDR3 is TGCAGCGGGTCATTCCAAGAGACCCAGTACTTC.

V usage is TRBV7-6 and J usage is TRBJ2-5, with D perhaps matching TRBD2 (7 bases). Looked up from germline, CDR1 is SGHVS and CDR2 is FNYEAQ. The length of the CDR3 is 15 residues. Trimming cost V 1 base and J 7 bases, with 16 bases left between them. CDR3 region: CASSLGSSGGGTQYF. CDR3 nucleotides: TGTGCCAGCAGCTTAGGATCTAGCGGAGGGGGGACCCAGTACTTC. The whole variable domain, remainder taken from reference TRBV7-6 and TRBJ2-5, is GAGVSQSPRYKVTKRGQDVALRCDPISGHVSLYWYRQALGQGPEFLTYFNYEAQQDKSGLPNDRFSAERPEGSISTLTIQRTEQRDSAMYRCASSLGSSGGGTQYFGPGTRLLVL.

The genes are TRBV11-2 and TRBJ2-5, with D possibly TRBD2 on 5 matching bases. The V gene's germline CDR1 is SGHAT and CDR2 FQNNGV. V lost 6 bases and J lost 4, with 12 bases in between. This CDR3 comprises 13 residues. This CDR3 reads CASRSVRGETQYF. The CDR3 coding sequence is TGTGCCAGCAGATCGGTCCGGGGAGAGACCCAGTACTTC. The full variable domain, rest sourced from reference TRBV11-2 and TRBJ2-5, is EAGVAQSPRYKIIEKRQSVAFWCNPISGHATLYWYQQILGQGPKLLIQFQNNGVVDDSQLPKDRFSAERLKGVDSTLKIQPAKLEDSAVYLCASRSVRGETQYFGPGTRLLVL.

The rearrangement joins TRBV10-1 to TRBJ2-3, with a tentative D call TRBD2 (5 bases). The germline V gene has CDR1 WNHNN and CDR2 SYGVQD (reference sequence). The CDR3 length is 13 residues. Trimming took 0 bases from V and 5 from J, leaving 6 bases between them. The CDR3 region is CASSESEEDTQYF. DNA for the CDR3: TGCGCCAGCAGTGAGTCGGAGGAAGATACGCAGTATTTT.

The chain couples TRBV5-1 to TRBJ1-1; D unclear. The V gene's germline CDR1 is SGHRS and CDR2 YFSETQ. V was clipped by 3 bases and J by 5 bases, with 14 bases between them. The CDR3 extends over 14 amino acids. CDR3 region: CASSSGGSGTEAFF. DNA of the CDR3: TGCGCCAGCAGCTCGGGAGGTTCGGGGACTGAAGCTTTCTTT.

V and J are TRBV27 and TRBJ2-1, with 11 bases that match TRBD2. J gave up 4 bases and V 5 bases, and 10 bases lay outside the gene matches. Looked up from germline, CDR1 is MNHEY and CDR2 is SMNVEV (reference sequence). This CDR3 region has 17 residues. CDR3 bases: TGTGCCAGCAGTCGAAGGCAGGGGACTAGCGGATACAATGAGCAGTTCTTC. Residues: CASSRRQGTSGYNEQFF.

J is TRBJ2-5 and V is TRBV4-1; maybe TRBD1 (5 bases). Between the trimmed V and J ends, which lost 0 bases and 2 bases, there was a span of 10 bases. Per the germline V gene, CDR1 is MGHRA and CDR2 is YSYEKL. The CDR3 has 15 residues. The CDR3 loop reads CASSQDGAAQETQYF. As DNA, the CDR3 is TGCGCCAGCAGCCAAGATGGGGCAGCACAAGAGACCCAGTACTTC.